What follows are 17 T cell receptor beta chains derived from one specimen sequenced in a study of T cells in Graves' hyperthyroidism and ophthalmopathy (dated by TCRdb to between 2018 and 2020). Library creation used multiplex PCR. Data came from an Illumina HiSeq 2000. Amplification of TCR beta CDR3 regions was carried out from RNA transcripts. The TCR CDR3 was subjected to a first round of RT-PCR using the HTBI primer set and the Qiagen OneStep RT-PCR kit. In TCRdb, the public reads were trimmed at Q25 with fastp and aligned with MiXCR, with productive beta chains retained. Here each entry gathers all rows of one CDR3 protein and keeps the most common genes and DNA. Counted in this sample were 350,000 or so distinct CDR3 sequences; about 17% of them appeared once. The biggest ten clones account for around 35% of the sample. The sample comprised blood. Source of these receptors: a woman in her twenties or thirties with Graves' hyperthyroidism that later progressed to Graves' ophthalmopathy.

This clonotype showed up many times. The chain links TRBV6-1 to TRBJ1-2; D remains unclear. Looked up from germline, CDR1 is MNHNS and CDR2 is SASEGT. CDR3 size: 12 residues. V lost 6 bases and J lost 2, with 7 bases in between. CDR3 region: CASRGLNYGYTF. CDR3 bases: TGTGCCAGCAGGGGCCTGAACTATGGCTACACCTTC.

This clonotype was detected ten times or more. The V and J genes are TRBV7-9 and TRBJ2-1; 16 bases are shared with TRBD2. V trimming: 8 bases; J trimming: 4 bases; junction bases outside the gene matches: 26. The CDR3 consists of 23 residues. Germline V gene sequence: CDR1 SEHNR, CDR2 FQNEAQ (reference sequence). The CDR3 sequence: CASFSLHSGTSGRAPDRYNEQFF. The CDR3 DNA is TGTGCCAGCTTCTCACTTCACTCCGGGACTAGCGGGAGGGCCCCGGACCGATACAATGAGCAGTTCTTC.

The J gene is TRBJ1-1, the V gene TRBV18; perhaps TRBD1 as D (5 bases). The CDR3 extends over 14 amino acids. The V gene's germline CDR1 is KGHSH and CDR2 LQKENI. Between the trimmed V and J ends, which lost 2 bases and 2 bases, there was a span of 9 bases. The CDR3 reads CASSPSGSNTEAFF. CDR3 in DNA: TGTGCCAGCTCACCATCAGGGTCAAACACTGAAGCTTTCTTT.

The table lists this clonotype with a few counts. V is TRBV20-1 and J is TRBJ2-7; 7 bases fit TRBD2. Germline trimming cut 3 bases from V and 0 bases from J; bases unmatched to any gene: 5. The CDR3 is made up of 14 amino acids. CDR1 is DFQATT, CDR2 SNEGSKA, per germline (reference sequence). The CDR3 DNA is TGCAGTGCTAGGGACGCTAGCGGCTCCTACGAGCAGTACTTC. The encoded protein is CSARDASGSYEQYF.

This clonotype showed up many times. The chain couples TRBV11-2 to TRBJ2-2; 11 bases line up with TRBD2. Per the germline V gene, CDR1 is SGHAT and CDR2 is FQNNGV. CDR3 size: 18 residues. J lost 0 bases, V lost 1 base, and 4 bases had no gene match. CDR3 sequence (DNA): TGTGCCAGCAGCTTAGTGCTAGCGGGGGGACCGAACACCGGGGAGCTGTTTTTT. Residues: CASSLVLAGGPNTGELFF.

This clonotype was seen a handful of times. V and J are TRBV4-1 and TRBJ1-6; D gene unclear. CDR1 and CDR2 from the germline V gene are MGHRA and YSYEKL. The CDR3 runs to 19 residues. Deletions cut 2 bases from V and 2 bases from J, with 19 bases between. CDR3 nucleotide sequence: TGCGCCAGCAGCCAACGACATATGAGGATTAGGGCCTATAATTCACCCCTCCACTTT. Protein: CASSQRHMRIRAYNSPLHF.

The chain joins TRBV29-1 to TRBJ1-2, with 9 positions matching TRBD1. The germline V gene encodes CDR1 SQVTM and CDR2 ANQGSEA. V dropped 7 bases and J dropped 7; count of bases not matched to a gene: 13. This CDR3 contains 14 residues. CDR3 sequence: CSADNWTGDRGYTF. The CDR3 nucleotides read TGCAGCGCCGACAATTGGACAGGGGATCGTGGCTACACCTTC.

The chain is built from TRBV9 and TRBJ2-6, with TRBD2 matching over 13 bases. The CDR3 length is 21 residues. J gave up 0 bases and V 4 bases, and 13 bases lay outside the gene matches. CDR1 is SGDLS and CDR2 is YYNGEE in the germline V gene. The DNA of the CDR3 is TGTGCCAGCAGCTTACTAGCGGGGGGGCATGTTAGTCTCTCTGGGGCCAACGTCCTGACTTTC. Protein product: CASSLLAGGHVSLSGANVLTF.

Only a few counts were recorded for this clonotype. The chain has TRBV28 and TRBJ2-1; D perhaps matches TRBD1 (5 bases). CDR1 is MDHEN, CDR2 SYDVKM, per germline. Trimming removed 4 bases at V and 10 bases at J, with 8 bases between. This CDR3 has 11 residues. Here the CDR3 DNA reads TGTGCCAGCAGTTGGACAAGCGAGCAGTTCTTC. Its translation: CASSWTSEQFF.

As concerns this clonotype: It may be a read error: a sequence one base away is much more abundant. The rearrangement joins TRBV6-5 to TRBJ1-2; D is undetermined. Per germline, CDR1 MNHEY and CDR2 SVGAGI. The CDR3 has 16 residues. The CDR3 DNA sequence: TGTGCCAGCAGTTCCGGTACGCAAGAAGCTAACTATGTCTACACCTTC. Protein product: CASSSGTQEANYVYTF.

The sample holds one count of this clonotype. A much larger clone differs from this one at a single base, so this may be a read error. The chain couples TRBV20-1 to TRBJ1-1; a possible D gene is TRBD1 (5 bases). V lost 1 base and J 3 bases, leaving 18 bases between the germline ends. In germline, CDR1 is DFQATT, CDR2 SNEGSKA (reference sequence). The length of the CDR3 is 16 residues. For the CDR3, the DNA is TGCAGTGCTAGAGGGTACAGGTACGACTTGGACACTGAAGCTTTCTTT. Amino acids: CSARGYRYDLDTEAFF.

This clonotype occurred many times. The V gene is TRBV3-1, the J gene TRBJ1-1; D call uncertain. This CDR3 contains 14 residues. CDR1 is LGHDT and CDR2 is YNNKEL in the germline V gene (reference sequence). Trimming removed 4 bases from V and 1 base from J, with 10 bases in between. CDR3 DNA sequence: TGTGCCAGCAGCCTATCACACCCGAACACTGAAGCTTTCTTT. Protein: CASSLSHPNTEAFF. The whole variable domain, filled in from reference TRBV3-1 and TRBJ1-1, reads DTAVSQTPKYLVTQMGNDKSIKCEQNLGHDTMYWYKQDSKKFLKIMFSYNNKELIINETVPNRFSPKSPDKAHLNLHINSLELGDSAVYFCASSLSHPNTEAFFGQGTRLTVV.

Only a few counts were recorded for this clonotype. V usage is TRBV12-5 and J usage is TRBJ2-1, with a tentative D call TRBD1 (6 bases). Deletions cut 5 bases from V and 4 bases from J, with 12 bases between. The CDR3 is made up of 14 amino acids. Germline V gives CDR1 LGHNT, CDR2 FRNRAP. The CDR3 sequence: CASGPDRSYNEQFF. In nucleotides, the CDR3 is TGTGCTAGTGGTCCCGACAGGTCTTACAATGAGCAGTTCTTC.

This clonotype was detected a few times. The CDR3 coding sequence is TGTGCCAGCACCCCGGGACAGGCCTACAATGAGCAGTTCTTC. Amino acids: CASTPGQAYNEQFF. The V call is TRBV28, the J call TRBJ2-1; TRBD1 aligns across 8 bases. The CDR3 is made up of 14 amino acids. Germline CDR1 MDHEN, CDR2 SYDVKM. V trimming: 7 bases; J trimming: 2 bases; junction bases outside the gene matches: 4.

This clonotype showed up many times. The genes are TRBV5-4 and TRBJ1-1; no definite D call. V dropped 4 bases and J dropped 5 bases, with 18 bases sitting between them. Germline CDR1 SGHNT, CDR2 YYREEE (reference sequence). CDR3 length: 15 residues. The CDR3 spells CASSDPAGGGTEAFF. DNA for the CDR3: TGTGCCAGCAGCGACCCTGCGGGCGGTGGGACTGAAGCTTTCTTT.

This clonotype was observed at least ten times. V usage is TRBV6-1 and J usage is TRBJ1-1; tentative D call: TRBD1 (5 bases). The germline gives CDR1 MNHNS, CDR2 SASEGT. V was cut by 5 bases and J by 1 base, with 8 bases left in between. The CDR3 totals 13 residues. The CDR3 DNA reads as TGTGCCAGCAGTAGCAGGGAGAACACTGAAGCTTTCTTT. Translating it yields CASSSRENTEAFF.

The table lists this clonotype with a few counts. The chain joins TRBV6-1 to TRBJ2-1, with D perhaps given as TRBD1 or TRBD2 (5 bases each). Germline V gives CDR1 MNHNS, CDR2 SASEGT. Trimming took off 10 bases at V and 3 bases at J, with 19 bases between the two ends. The CDR3 contains 15 residues. This CDR3 reads CATTTGRRDYNEQFF. DNA of the CDR3: TGTGCCACCACCACGGGACGTAGGGACTACAATGAGCAGTTCTTC.